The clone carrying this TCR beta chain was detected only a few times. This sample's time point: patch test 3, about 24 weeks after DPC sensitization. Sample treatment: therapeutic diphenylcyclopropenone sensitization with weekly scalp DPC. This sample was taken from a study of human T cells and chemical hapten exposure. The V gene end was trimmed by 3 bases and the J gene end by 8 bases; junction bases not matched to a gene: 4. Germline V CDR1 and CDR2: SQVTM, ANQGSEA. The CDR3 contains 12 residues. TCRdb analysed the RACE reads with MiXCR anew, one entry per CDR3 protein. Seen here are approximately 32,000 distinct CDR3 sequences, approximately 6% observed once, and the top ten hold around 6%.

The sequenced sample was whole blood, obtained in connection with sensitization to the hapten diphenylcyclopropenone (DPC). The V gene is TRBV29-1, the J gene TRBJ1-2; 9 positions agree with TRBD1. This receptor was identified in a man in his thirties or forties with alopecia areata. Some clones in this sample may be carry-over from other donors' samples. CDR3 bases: TGCAGCGTTGAGGGGACAGGGAAGGGCTACACCTTC. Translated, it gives CSVEGTGKGYTF.